These T cell receptor beta chains were read from a single sample in a study of T cell responses to AZD1222 COVID-19 vaccine. Here immunoSEQ multiplex PCR was the method, and the copy in TCRdb shows in-frame clones only, minus some. The table records around 180,000 clones, 80% to 90% of them present only once. The sample here was peripheral blood, taken on day 0 of AZD1222 vaccination. Every receptor here comes from an adult in good health. Both conserved end residues are part of each CDR3. Part of the rows lack a size; the others show once, few, many or a class for expanded clones.

-	TRBV18	TRBJ2-2	CASSALAGGNTGELFF
-	TRBV11-2	TRBJ1-2	CASSLSPRRAGYTF
once	TRBV20-1	TRBJ2-1	CSASGAGVGGGSSYNEQFF
-	TRBV2	TRBJ1-2	CASSEDRAGGYTF
-	TRBV14	TRBJ2-7	CASSQDPRWYEQYF
-	TRBV6-1	TRBJ1-5	CASSAIGLPGTGGPNQPQHF
-	TRBV6-2/TRBV6-3	TRBJ1-5	CASSTGYSNQPQHF
-	TRBV28	TRBJ1-5	CASSSTGQGGQPQHF
-	TRBV6-2/TRBV6-3	TRBJ2-3	CASSKTSVDPDTQYF
-	TRBV28	TRBJ2-4	CASRDGAKNIQYF
-	TRBV19	TRBJ1-1	CASSGIGTEAFF
-	TRBV3-1/TRBV3-2	TRBJ2-1	CASGPPANNEQFF
-	TRBV6-2/TRBV6-3	TRBJ1-1	CASSLGTEAFF
-	TRBV24-1	TRBJ2-3	CATSVEPSQDTQYF
once	TRBV7-2	TRBJ2-3	CASSSLLADTQYF
-	TRBV5-1	TRBJ2-2	CASSPDRPNTGELFF
-	TRBV7-9	TRBJ1-3	CARQGAGNTIYF
-	TRBV2	TRBJ2-2	CASIGTNTGELFF
-	TRBV7-2	TRBJ1-2	CASSNQGQGYGYTF
few	TRBV5-1	TRBJ2-7	CASAPGSGYEQYF
-	TRBV3-1/TRBV3-2	TRBJ1-4	CASSHAATNEKLFF
-	TRBV5-1	TRBJ2-5	CASSRTGGQYQETQYF
-	TRBV6-4	TRBJ2-2	CASSDSAGGQTGELFF
-	TRBV9	TRBJ1-3	CASSRDPTRWSGNTIYF
-	TRBV3-1/TRBV3-2	TRBJ2-5	CASSQKFGTSGGARETQYF
-	TRBV4-2	TRBJ2-7	CASSQDQGQGYEQYF
-	TRBV7-6	TRBJ2-2	CASSGMGGVGELFF
-	TRBV10-2	TRBJ1-3	CASSEGRNIGNTIYF
once	TRBV19	TRBJ1-3	CATMSGSSGNTIYF
-	TRBV19	TRBJ2-5	CASKNSRIQETQYF
-	TRBV7-8	TRBJ1-3	CASSLGITIYF
-	TRBV10-3	TRBJ1-5	CATWTGGFNQPQHF
once	TRBV29-1	TRBJ1-1	CSGYLGVGTEAFF
-	TRBV7-2	TRBJ1-3	CASSVQGIRAGNTIYF
-	TRBV28	TRBJ2-7	CASSLSWYEQYF
once	TRBV12-3/TRBV12-4	TRBJ1-2	CASSQQGNYGYTF
-	TRBV5-1	TRBJ2-1	CASSLVGTNNEQFF
many	TRBV3-1/TRBV3-2	TRBJ2-7	CASSRTSGSGEQYF
-	TRBV12-3/TRBV12-4	TRBJ1-6	CASSLGFNSPLHF
-	TRBV5-1	TRBJ2-1	CASSLVTSEMSQQFF
once	TRBV28	TRBJ1-5	CASSLNQPQHF
once	TRBV6-5	TRBJ2-1	CASSYSIISYNEQFF
-	TRBV6-2/TRBV6-3	TRBJ2-3	CASSYSRLAGGPLRATQYF
-	TRBV12-3/TRBV12-4	TRBJ1-2	CASSLGAHYGYTF
-	TRBV7-2	TRBJ2-5	CASSLAQGLETQYF
-	TRBV12-3/TRBV12-4	TRBJ1-2	CASSFEGSYGYTF
-	TRBV5-1	TRBJ1-2	CASSLRTGTPNYGYTF